Included here is one T cell receptor beta chain sequence, with context. Its antigen is undetermined. This record belongs to a study of CD8 T cells in ankylosing spondylitis. TCRdb re-called the 5' RACE reads with MiXCR, one entry per CDR3 protein. There are around 770,000 distinct CDR3 sequences in the sample; approximately 12% occur only once, and roughly 0.51% lies in the top ten. Notes on the study in general: Disease-linked clones bore a CD8+ phenotype and were relatively rare in peripheral blood. One TCR beta motif, made up of about 8 highly homologous variants, appeared characteristic of ankylosing spondylitis blood.

Germline V gene lookup returns CDR1 MNHEY and CDR2 SVGAGI. J lost 0 bases, V lost 4 bases, and 5 bases had no gene match. This CDR3 contains 15 residues. The chain links TRBV6-5 to TRBJ2-7, with TRBD2 identical over 8 bases. Specimen: blood, either unsorted or a sorted T cell fraction (not recorded which). This TCR derives from a male donor with ankylosing spondylitis. The CDR3, as DNA: TGTGCCAGCAGTTGGACTAGCCGAAGCTCCTACGAGCAGTACTTC. Translated: CASSWTSRSSYEQYF.